These T cell receptor beta chains were read from a single sample in a study of regulatory dendritic cells for organ transplantation. The data were produced by immunoSEQ multiplex PCR, yet TCRdb's version contains in-frame clones alone and is incomplete. In the table there are nearly 30,000 clones, over 75% of which are singletons. Sequenced: memory CD4+ T cells from blood. The origin of the receptors is a human donor in good health. Each CDR3 is given with its conserved first and last residue. The D gene is left open where the match is weak. Part of the rows lack a size; the others show once, few, many or a class for expanded clones.

>.|.|TRBJ1-2|TRBV9
TGTGCCAGCAGCGGGGGGACCAACCTCTACACCTTC
CASSGGTNLYTF
>.|.|TRBJ1-5|TRBV2
TGTGCCAGCAGCGACAGCCCAGATCAGCCCCAGCATTTT
CASSDSPDQPQHF
>TRBD1|.|TRBJ1-1|TRBV27
TGTGCCAGCAGTCTCCGGACAGGGGGGAACACTGAAGCTTTCTTT
CASSLRTGGNTEAFF
>.|.|TRBJ2-5|TRBV5-4
TGTGCCAGCAGCTTTCCTCAGGGGGAGACCCAGTACTTC
CASSFPQGETQYF
>.|.|TRBJ2-5|TRBV2
TGTGCCAGCAGTGACTACAGCCAAGAGACCCAGTACTTC
CASSDYSQETQYF
>TRBD2|.|TRBJ2-7|TRBV7-2
TGTGCCAGCAGTTGGGTAGCGGGGGGCTCCTACGAGCAGTACTTC
CASSWVAGGSYEQYF
>.|.|TRBJ2-2|TRBV6-1
TGTGCCAGCGAAAAGTTCGGGTCACGTGACGGGGAGCTGTTTTTT
CASEKFGSRDGELFF
>.|.|TRBJ2-5|TRBV28
TGTGCCAGCAGCCATAAACAGGAAGAGACCCAGTACTTC
CASSHKQEETQYF
>.|once|TRBJ1-2|TRBV2
TGTGCCAGCAGTGATGGGTCCCAGAGGGGCTACACCTTC
CASSDGSQRGYTF
>.|.|TRBJ1-3|TRBV11-2
TGTGCCAGCAGCCTGGGACACGGCGGGGACACCATATATTTT
CASSLGHGGDTIYF
>.|.|TRBJ1-4|TRBV13
TGTGCCAGCAGCTTAGGCACGTCTAATGAAAAACTGTTTTTT
CASSLGTSNEKLFF
>TRBD2|.|TRBJ2-3|TRBV10-3
TGTGCCATCAGTGCCGGGACTAGCGGGAGTGATACGCAGTATTTT
CAISAGTSGSDTQYF